This TCR beta chain was identified during a study of blood T cell repertoires in COVID-19 (dated by TCRdb to the early 2020s). Looking at the study overall: Collaborator samples came from the United States, Italy and Spain and covered acute and convalescent phases of COVID-19. The material from the prospective study consisted of cDNA or gDNA derived from T cells, B-cell-depleted T cells, or PBMCs. The dataset comprised deeply sampled blood TCRbeta repertoires from subjects exposed to, actively infected with, or recovered from COVID-19. The repertoires were released in a freely available public database meant as a resource for research on the immune response to SARS-CoV-2. Samples came from the ongoing ImmuneRACE study (first 160 participants) plus 1,254 subjects from 6 global collaborators. Nearly every sample came with metadata listing a de-identified subject ID, COVID-19 status, age in years and sex. Where HLA class I and class II types were available, the types were taken from metadata supplied by the sample provider, not from assay-based typing. The investigation overall reported the following: The amount of clinical and demographic metadata varied by source and participant and was provided uncurated.

According to the germline V gene (reference sequence), CDR1 reads MNHNY and CDR2 reads SVGAGI. Inclusive of the bounding cysteine and phenylalanine, the CDR3 is 15 residues long. The CDR3 DNA has 45 bases and is translated from base 1. V drops 6 bases and J drops 9 bases, leaving 18 bases in between. Turning to this clone: The antigen this receptor binds is unknown. No base-level quality is on record; no much larger clone is a single base apart.

TCRbeta CDR3 regions were amplified from genomic DNA by means of the immunoSEQ Assay, a bias-controlled multiplex PCR. In the original analysis: Nucleated cell counts per sample were estimated from amplification of reference gene primers within the assay. To quantify the absolute abundance of each unique TCRbeta CDR3 rearrangement, sequence reads were collapsed and filtered. Productive Simpson clonality was computed per sample as the square root of Simpson's diversity index over productive rearrangements. The table was pulled from immuneACCESS by TCRdb, which kept in-frame rearrangements only. Such tables lose some clones; where checked, under half of the loss comes from unresolved V genes, and the rest has no known cause. That table supplies the V and J calls and clone size; D and trimming were determined from the DNA. The sample yields 70,000 to 85,000 clones; roughly 84% were counted once. The ten largest clones capture 22% of the sample.

The collaborating institutions used their own protocols to collect whole blood in K2EDTA tubes. Collaborator samples were shipped for TCRbeta analysis as frozen whole blood, isolated PBMCs, or DNA extracted from either sample type. The source material was peripheral blood. This clonotype was sampled from a woman over 75 in a cohort sampled during active or convalescent COVID-19. This sequence uses TRBV6-6 and TRBJ1-6; the D region possibly corresponds to TRBD1 (6 bases align). The DNA sequence follows: TGTGCCAGCAGCACCATAGCGGGGGCCGGTTCACCCCTCCACTTT. It is translated as CASSTIAGAGSPLHF.